This T cell receptor beta chain was sequenced in a study of T cells in Graves' hyperthyroidism and ophthalmopathy. Study outcomes and limitations: A model using 13 V-J features told ophthalmopathy apart from stable hyperthyroidism.

V was cut by 6 bases and J by 0 bases, with 12 bases left in between. The CDR3 loop spans 15 amino acids. RNA transcripts served as the template for amplifying TCR beta CDR3 regions. A set of HTBI primers served as the primers for a first-round RT-PCR of the TCR CDR3. TCRdb analysed the multiplex PCR reads with MiXCR anew, one entry per CDR3 protein. The data hold about 560,000 distinct CDR3 sequences, with over 15% observed a single time. A note on this clonotype: Antigen unknown.

Graves' hyperthyroidism was deemed stable given no ophthalmopathy progression within 18 months. Patients aged 18 to 65 had newly diagnosed hyperthyroidism lasting under 2 months. Based on clinical symptoms, serum thyroxine and TRAb, thyroid ultrasound and orbital computed tomography, diagnoses were reached. The sample comprised blood. This receptor was identified in a woman between 18 and 30 years old with Graves' hyperthyroidism. The J gene is TRBJ1-3, the V gene TRBV12-3 or TRBV12-4; D unclear. CDR3 in DNA: TGTGCCAGCAGCCCGCGCCTGGACTCTGGAAACACCATATATTTT. Translation: CASSPRLDSGNTIYF.